The sequence of this T cell receptor beta chain was determined in a study of T cell responses to AZD1222 COVID-19 vaccine. The repertoire was sequenced with immunoSEQ multiplex PCR; TCRdb's copy has only in-frame clones and lacks some. The sample lists approximately 110,000 clones; 85% to 90% were seen once. The material sequenced was peripheral blood, taken 28 days after the second AZD1222 dose. This clonotype was obtained from an adult who received the AZD1222 COVID-19 vaccine.

CDR3 in DNA: TGTGCCAGCAGTTCTCCCACTCCGGGGACTGAAGCTTTCTTT. Its translation: CASSSPTPGTEAFF. The chain couples TRBV28 to TRBJ1-1; D remains ambiguous. The CDR3 runs to 14 residues. The V end was cut by 4 bases, the J end by 5 bases, with 14 bases between. Germline assignment: CDR1 MDHEN and CDR2 SYDVKM.